This T cell receptor beta chain was identified in a study of identical twins. The germline gives CDR1 ENHRY, CDR2 SYGVKD. The CDR3 sequence is 13 residues long. Trimming left V 3 bases short and J 9 bases short, with 12 bases between. Worth noting for this clonotype: Its antigen is undetermined.

Whole-study findings and limits: The conclusions drew on cross-sectional statistical analysis instead of tracking the same donors.

Each donor (without exception) was a healthy Caucasian. In TCRdb, the 5' RACE reads were re-called with MiXCR into one record per CDR3 protein. Among about 260,000 distinct CDR3 sequences listed, 5.5% to 7% were seen once. The same sample was also used in a study of yellow fever vaccine responses in identical twins.

The specimen sequenced was memory (CD45RO+) T cells sorted from blood. This receptor was obtained from a woman aged 18 to 35 in good health. The V gene is TRBV10-3, the J gene TRBJ2-1, with D perhaps matching TRBD1 (5 bases). The CDR3 DNA is TGTGCCATCAGTGACCCGCTAGGGGTTGAGCAGTTCTTC. This sequence encodes CAISDPLGVEQFF.